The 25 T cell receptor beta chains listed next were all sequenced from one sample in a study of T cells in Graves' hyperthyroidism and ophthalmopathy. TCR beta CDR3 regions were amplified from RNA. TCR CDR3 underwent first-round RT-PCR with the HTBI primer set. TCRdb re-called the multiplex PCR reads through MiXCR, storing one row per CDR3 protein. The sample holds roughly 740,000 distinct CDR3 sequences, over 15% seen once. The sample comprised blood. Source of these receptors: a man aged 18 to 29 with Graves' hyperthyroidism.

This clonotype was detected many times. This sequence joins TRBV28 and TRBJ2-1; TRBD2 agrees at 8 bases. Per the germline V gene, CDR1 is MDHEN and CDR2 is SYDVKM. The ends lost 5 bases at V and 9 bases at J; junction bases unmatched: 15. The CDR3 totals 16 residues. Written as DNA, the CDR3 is TGTGCCAGCAGTGTAGCGGGACTAGGAGGTTCGGGTGAGCAGTTCTTC. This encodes CASSVAGLGGSGEQFF.

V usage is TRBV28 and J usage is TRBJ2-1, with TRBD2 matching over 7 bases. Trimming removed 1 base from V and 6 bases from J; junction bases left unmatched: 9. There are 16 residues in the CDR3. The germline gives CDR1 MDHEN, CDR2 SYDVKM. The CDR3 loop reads CASSLSSGFSGNEQFF. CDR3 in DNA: TGTGCCAGCAGTTTATCTAGCGGTTTCTCGGGCAATGAGCAGTTCTTC.

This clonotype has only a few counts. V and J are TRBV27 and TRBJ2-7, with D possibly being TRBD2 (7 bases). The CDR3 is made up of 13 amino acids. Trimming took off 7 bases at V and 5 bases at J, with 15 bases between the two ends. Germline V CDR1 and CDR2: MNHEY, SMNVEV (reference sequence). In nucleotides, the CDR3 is TGTGCCAGCACCCCGGGGGCGGGGGACGAGCAGTACTTC. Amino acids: CASTPGAGDEQYF.

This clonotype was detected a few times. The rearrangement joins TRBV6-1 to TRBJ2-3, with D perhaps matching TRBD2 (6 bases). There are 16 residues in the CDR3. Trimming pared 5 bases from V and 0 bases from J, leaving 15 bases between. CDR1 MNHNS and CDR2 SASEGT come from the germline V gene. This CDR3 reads CASSLSGPTSTDTQYF. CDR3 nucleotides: TGTGCCAGCAGTCTAAGCGGGCCTACGAGCACAGATACGCAGTATTTT.

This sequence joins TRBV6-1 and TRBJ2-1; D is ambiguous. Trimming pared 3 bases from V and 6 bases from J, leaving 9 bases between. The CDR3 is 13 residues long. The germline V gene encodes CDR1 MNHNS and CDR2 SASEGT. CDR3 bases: TGTGCCAGCAGTGACCCCCAGATCAATGAGCAGTTCTTC. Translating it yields CASSDPQINEQFF.

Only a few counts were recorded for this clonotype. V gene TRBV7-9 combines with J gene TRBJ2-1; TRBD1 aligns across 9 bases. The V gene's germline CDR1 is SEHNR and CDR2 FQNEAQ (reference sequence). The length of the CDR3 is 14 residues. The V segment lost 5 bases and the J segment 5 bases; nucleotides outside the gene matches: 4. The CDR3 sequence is CASSLGQGDNEQFF. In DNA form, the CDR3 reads TGTGCCAGCAGCCTGGGACAGGGAGACAATGAGCAGTTCTTC.

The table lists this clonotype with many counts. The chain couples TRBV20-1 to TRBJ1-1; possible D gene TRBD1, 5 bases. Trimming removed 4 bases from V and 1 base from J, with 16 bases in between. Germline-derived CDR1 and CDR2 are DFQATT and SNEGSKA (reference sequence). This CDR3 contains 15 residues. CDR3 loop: CSATRKGTANTEAFF. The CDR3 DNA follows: TGCAGTGCTACCCGAAAGGGGACGGCGAACACTGAAGCTTTCTTT.

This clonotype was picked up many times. The CDR3 is CASSPPGSYSGEQFF. The CDR3 DNA sequence: TGTGCCAGCAGCCCGCCGGGGTCCTACTCGGGTGAGCAGTTCTTC. This rearrangement joins TRBV28 to TRBJ2-1; tentatively, D is TRBD2 (5 bases). The germline V and J ends were trimmed by 6 bases and 9 bases, with 21 bases remaining between them. The CDR3 length is 15 residues. Germline-derived CDR1 and CDR2 are MDHEN and SYDVKM.

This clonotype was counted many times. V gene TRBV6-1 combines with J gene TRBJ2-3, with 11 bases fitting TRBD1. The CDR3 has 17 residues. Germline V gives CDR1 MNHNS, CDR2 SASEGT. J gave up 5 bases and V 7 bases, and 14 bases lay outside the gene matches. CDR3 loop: CASTHHGQGATEDTQYF. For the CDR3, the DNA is TGTGCCAGCACCCATCATGGACAGGGGGCAACGGAAGATACGCAGTATTTT.

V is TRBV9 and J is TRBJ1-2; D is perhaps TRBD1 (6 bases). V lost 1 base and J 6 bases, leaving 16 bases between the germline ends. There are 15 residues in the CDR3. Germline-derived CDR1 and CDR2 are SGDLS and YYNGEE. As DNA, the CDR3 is TGTGCCAGCAGCGTAATGATAGGGGGGGAAGATGGCTACACCTTC. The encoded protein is CASSVMIGGEDGYTF.

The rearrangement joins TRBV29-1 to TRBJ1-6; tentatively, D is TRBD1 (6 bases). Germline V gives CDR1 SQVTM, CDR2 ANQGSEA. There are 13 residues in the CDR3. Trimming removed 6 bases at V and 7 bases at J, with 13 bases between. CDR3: CSVADSQNSPLHF. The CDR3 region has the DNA TGCAGCGTCGCGGACAGCCAGAATTCACCCCTCCACTTT.

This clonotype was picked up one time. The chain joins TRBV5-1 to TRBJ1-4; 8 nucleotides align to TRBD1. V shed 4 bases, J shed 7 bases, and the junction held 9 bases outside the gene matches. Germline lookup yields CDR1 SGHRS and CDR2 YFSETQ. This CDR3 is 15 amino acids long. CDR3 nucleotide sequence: TGCGCCAGCAGCGTCGACAGGGGAAAGGGTGAAAAACTGTTTTTT. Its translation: CASSVDRGKGEKLFF. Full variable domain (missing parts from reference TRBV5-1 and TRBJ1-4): KAGVTQTPRYLIKTRGQQVTLSCSPISGHRSVSWYQQTPGQGLQFLFEYFSETQRNKGNFPGRFSGRQFSNSRSEMNVSTLELGDSALYLCASSVDRGKGEKLFFGSGTQLSVL.

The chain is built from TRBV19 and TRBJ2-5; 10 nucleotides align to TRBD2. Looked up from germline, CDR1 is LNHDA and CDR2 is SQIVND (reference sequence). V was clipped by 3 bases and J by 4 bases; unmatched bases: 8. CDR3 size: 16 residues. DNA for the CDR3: TGTGCCAGTAGTATCGGCCTAGCGGGAGTCGTAGAGACCCAGTACTTC. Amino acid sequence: CASSIGLAGVVETQYF. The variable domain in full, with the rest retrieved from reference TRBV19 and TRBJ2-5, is DGGITQSPKYLFRKEGQNVTLSCEQNLNHDAMYWYRQDPGQGLRLIYYSQIVNDFQKGDIAEGYSVSREKKESFPLTVTSAQKNPTAFYLCASSIGLAGVVETQYFGPGTRLLVL.

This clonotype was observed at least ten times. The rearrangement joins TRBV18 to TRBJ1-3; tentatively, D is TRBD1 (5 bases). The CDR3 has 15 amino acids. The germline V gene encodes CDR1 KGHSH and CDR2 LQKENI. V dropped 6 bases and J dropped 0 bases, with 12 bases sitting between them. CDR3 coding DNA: TGTGCCAGCTCCCTCCAGGACACCTCTGGAAACACCATATATTTT. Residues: CASSLQDTSGNTIYF.

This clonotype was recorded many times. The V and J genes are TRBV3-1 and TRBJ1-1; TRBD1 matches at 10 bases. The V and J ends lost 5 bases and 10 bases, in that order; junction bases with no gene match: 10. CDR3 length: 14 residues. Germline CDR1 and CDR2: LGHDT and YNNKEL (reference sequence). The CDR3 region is CASSSGTGERGAFF. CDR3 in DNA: TGTGCCAGCAGCTCTGGGACAGGGGAACGTGGAGCTTTCTTT.

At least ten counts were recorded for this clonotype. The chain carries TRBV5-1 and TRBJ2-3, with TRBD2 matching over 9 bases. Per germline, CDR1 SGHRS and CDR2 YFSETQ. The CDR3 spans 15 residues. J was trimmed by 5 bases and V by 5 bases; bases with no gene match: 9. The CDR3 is CASRPGTSFGDTQYF. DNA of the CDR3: TGCGCCAGCAGACCCGGGACTAGCTTTGGAGATACGCAGTATTTT.

The CDR3 DNA is TGTGCCTGGAGCTGGGGACTTAGAGGGGAGCTGTTTTTT. Protein: CAWSWGLRGELFF. V gene TRBV30 combines with J gene TRBJ2-2; possible D gene TRBD2, 6 bases. V lost 3 bases and J lost 8, with 13 bases in between. The CDR3 is 13 residues long. Per the germline V gene, CDR1 is GTSNPN and CDR2 is SVGIG (reference sequence).

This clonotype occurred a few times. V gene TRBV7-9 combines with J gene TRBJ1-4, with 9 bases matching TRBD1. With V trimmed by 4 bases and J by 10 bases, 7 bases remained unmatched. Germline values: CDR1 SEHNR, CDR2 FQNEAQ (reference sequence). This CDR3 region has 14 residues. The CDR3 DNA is TGTGCCAGCAGCTCAACGGACAGGGGAGGAAAACTGTTTTTT. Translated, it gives CASSSTDRGGKLFF.

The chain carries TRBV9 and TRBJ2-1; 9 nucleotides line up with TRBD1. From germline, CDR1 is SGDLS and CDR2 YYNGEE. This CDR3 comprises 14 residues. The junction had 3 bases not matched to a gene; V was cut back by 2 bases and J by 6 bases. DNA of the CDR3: TGTGCCAGCAGCGTCCTGACAGGGGGCAATGAGCAGTTCTTC. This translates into CASSVLTGGNEQFF.

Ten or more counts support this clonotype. The CDR3 spells CAWSDGPPSYNEQFF. CDR3 bases: TGTGCCTGGAGTGACGGGCCTCCCTCCTACAATGAGCAGTTCTTC. The chain uses TRBV30 and TRBJ2-1; D gene unclear. Per germline, CDR1 GTSNPN and CDR2 SVGIG (reference sequence). V lost 1 base and J lost 0, with 10 bases in between. The CDR3 is 15 amino acids.

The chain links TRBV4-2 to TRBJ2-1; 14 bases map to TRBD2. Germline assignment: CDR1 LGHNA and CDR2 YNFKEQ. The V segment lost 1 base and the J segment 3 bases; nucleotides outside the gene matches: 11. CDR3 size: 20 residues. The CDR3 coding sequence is TGTGCCAGCAGCCAAGCGGGACTAGCGGGAGCGTGGACGGGCTACAATGAGCAGTTCTTC. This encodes CASSQAGLAGAWTGYNEQFF.

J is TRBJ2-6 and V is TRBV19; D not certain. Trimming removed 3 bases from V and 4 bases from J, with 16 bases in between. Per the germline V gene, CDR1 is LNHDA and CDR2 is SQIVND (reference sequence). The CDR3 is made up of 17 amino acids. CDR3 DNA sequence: TGTGCCAGTAGTATTCGGGCCCCCTTGACAGGGGCCAACGTCCTGACTTTC. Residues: CASSIRAPLTGANVLTF.

CDR3 region: CASSESWTSGNNEQFF. The CDR3 DNA follows: TGCGCCAGCAGTGAGTCGTGGACTAGCGGGAACAATGAGCAGTTCTTC. This chain connects TRBV10-2 to TRBJ2-1; 12 nucleotides agree with TRBD2. CDR1 is WSHSY, CDR2 SAAADI, per germline. The CDR3 loop spans 16 amino acids. The junction had 2 bases not matched to a gene; V was cut back by 0 bases and J by 5 bases.

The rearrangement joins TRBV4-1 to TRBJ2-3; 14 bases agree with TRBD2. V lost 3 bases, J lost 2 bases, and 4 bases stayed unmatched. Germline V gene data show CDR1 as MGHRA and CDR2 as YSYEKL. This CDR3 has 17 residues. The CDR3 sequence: CASSHGTSGSITDTQYF. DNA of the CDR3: TGCGCCAGCAGCCACGGGACTAGCGGGAGCATCACAGATACGCAGTATTTT.

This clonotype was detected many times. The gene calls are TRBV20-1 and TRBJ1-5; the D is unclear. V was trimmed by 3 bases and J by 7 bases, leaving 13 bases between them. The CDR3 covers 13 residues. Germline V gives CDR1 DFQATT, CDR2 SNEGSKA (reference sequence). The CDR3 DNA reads TGCAGTGCTAGTTCATCAGTTGGGCAGCCCCAGCATTTT. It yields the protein CSASSSVGQPQHF.